These 15 T cell receptor beta chains originate from one sample sequenced in a study of shared clonotypes between healthy human individuals. Sequenced by immunoSEQ multiplex PCR; TCRdb stores in-frame clones only, minus some. The sample shows about 1 million clones, about 70% of them seen only once. What was sequenced was memory CD4+ T cells sorted from blood. Subset noted: CD45RA-negative fraction. These receptors were collected from a man aged 18 to 29 in good health.

The J gene is TRBJ1-4, the V gene TRBV15; D uncertain. The CDR3 loop spans 13 amino acids. CDR1 is LNHNV, CDR2 YYDKDF, per germline (reference sequence). V gave up 3 bases and J gave up 8 bases, with 10 bases separating them. The DNA for the CDR3 is TGTGCCACCAGCAGGGGAATAGAGGAAAAACTGTTTTTT. Amino acids: CATSRGIEEKLFF.

Turning to this clone: This sample includes further DNA sequences coding for the same CDR3. V gene TRBV7-9 combines with J gene TRBJ2-3; D not certain. V was trimmed by 1 base and J by 5 bases, leaving 7 bases between them. This CDR3 region has 13 residues. Germline CDR1 reads SEHNR; CDR2 reads FQNEAQ (reference sequence). Here the CDR3 DNA reads TGTGCCAGCAGCTTAGATCTAGAAGATACGCAGTATTTT. Translated, it gives CASSLDLEDTQYF.

V is TRBV19 and J is TRBJ1-6; 8 nucleotides match TRBD1. This CDR3 has 14 residues. CDR1 and CDR2 (germline): LNHDA, SQIVND (reference sequence). J was trimmed by 7 bases and V by 6 bases; bases with no gene match: 5. The CDR3 nucleotides read TGTGCCAGTAGGAAGACAGGGGTCAATTCACCCCTCCACTTT. Residues: CASRKTGVNSPLHF.

In this sample, this clone turned up once. The V and J genes are TRBV5-1 and TRBJ2-7, with D tentatively TRBD1 (6 bases). The CDR3 contains 14 residues. Germline V gene lookup returns CDR1 SGHRS and CDR2 YFSETQ. Deletions cut 4 bases from V and 2 bases from J, with 13 bases between. DNA for the CDR3: TGCGCCAGCAGCCGGGACGAGGGGGCCTACGAGCAGTACTTC. This translates into CASSRDEGAYEQYF.

The chain joins TRBV5-1 to TRBJ1-6; 11 bases align to TRBD1. V gave up 0 bases and J gave up 16 bases; unmatched junction bases: 6. The CDR3 extends over 14 amino acids. Germline assignment: CDR1 SGHRS and CDR2 YFSETQ. CDR3 region: CASSLGSGTGGLHF. The CDR3 nucleotides are TGCGCCAGCAGCTTGGGCTCCGGGACAGGGGGACTCCACTTT.

This clone has a single count. This specimen includes other DNA sequences encoding the same CDR3. The chain combines TRBV9 with TRBJ1-6; D is possibly TRBD1 (6 bases). Germline V lookup: CDR1 SGDLS, CDR2 YYNGEE. The CDR3 has 15 amino acids. Trimming took off 3 bases at V and 5 bases at J, with 12 bases between the two ends. The CDR3: CASSGTGSDNSPLHF. Written as DNA, the CDR3 is TGTGCCAGCAGCGGAACAGGGTCCGATAATTCACCCCTCCACTTT.

The CDR3 is CASSFTSGESNEQFF. The CDR3 DNA sequence: TGTGCCAGCAGCTTTACTAGCGGAGAAAGCAATGAGCAGTTCTTC. The J gene is TRBJ2-1, the V gene TRBV11-2, with 8 bases that match TRBD2. Looked up from germline, CDR1 is SGHAT and CDR2 is FQNNGV. This CDR3 spans 15 amino acids. The V gene end was trimmed by 3 bases and the J gene end by 6 bases; junction bases not matched to a gene: 7.

V and J are TRBV6-5 and TRBJ2-3; D is undetermined. The ends were cut back, 0 bases at V and 4 bases at J, with 5 bases in the middle. There are 13 residues in the CDR3. The germline V gene encodes CDR1 MNHEY and CDR2 SVGAGI. Here the CDR3 DNA reads TGTGCCAGCAGTTACTCTAGCCCAGATACGCAGTATTTT. Amino acid sequence: CASSYSSPDTQYF.

The DNA of the CDR3 is TGTGCCAGTAGAGAACTCTATGGCTACACCTTC. This encodes CASRELYGYTF. The rearrangement uses TRBV19 and TRBJ1-2; D is unresolved. The CDR3 is made up of 11 amino acids. Germline V gives CDR1 LNHDA, CDR2 SQIVND (reference sequence). The V end lost 6 bases, the J end lost 4 bases, and 6 bases lay between the germline ends.

This rearrangement joins TRBV30 to TRBJ1-5, with D tentatively TRBD1 (5 bases). Germline CDR1 and CDR2: GTSNPN and SVGIG (reference sequence). The CDR3 is 15 amino acids. V lost 2 bases and J lost 7, with 18 bases in between. This CDR3 is CAWSFRAVVGQPQHF. CDR3 sequence (DNA): TGTGCCTGGAGTTTCAGGGCTGTAGTGGGACAGCCCCAGCATTTT.

Points on this clone: Other DNA sequences in the same sample also yield this CDR3. The J gene is TRBJ2-7, the V gene TRBV19; D tentatively fits TRBD1 or TRBD2 (5 bases each). The V end was cut by 5 bases, the J end by 1 base, with 12 bases between. Germline lookup yields CDR1 LNHDA and CDR2 SQIVND (reference sequence). The CDR3 is 14 amino acids. The CDR3 sequence is CASSSRDGSYEQYF. DNA of the CDR3: TGTGCCAGTAGTTCCCGGGACGGATCCTACGAGCAGTACTTC.

In the case of this clone: This sequence may be a read error, since a much larger clone differs from it by one base. The chain joins TRBV11-2 to TRBJ1-3, with TRBD1 matching 7 bases. The CDR3 runs 14 residues. Germline trimming cut 5 bases from V and 2 bases from J; bases unmatched to any gene: 3. Germline V lookup: CDR1 SGHAT, CDR2 FQNNGV. The DNA for the CDR3 is TGTGCCAGCAGCCCAACAGGGGCTGGAAACACCATATATTTT. Protein: CASSPTGAGNTIYF.

The chain couples TRBV4-3 to TRBJ2-1, with D unclear. The germline V and J ends were trimmed by 0 bases and 0 bases, with 3 bases remaining between them. The CDR3 length is 14 residues. Germline-derived CDR1 and CDR2 are LGHNA and YSLEER. The CDR3 here is CASSQDPSYNEQFF. In DNA form, the CDR3 reads TGCGCCAGCAGCCAAGATCCCTCCTACAATGAGCAGTTCTTC.

V and J are TRBV19 and TRBJ1-2, with 7 bases lining up with TRBD1. Looked up from germline, CDR1 is LNHDA and CDR2 is SQIVND (reference sequence). V lost 9 bases and J lost 7; bases outside the gene matches: 14. This CDR3 contains 14 residues. The CDR3 region is CASVPGQWIFGYTF. The CDR3 DNA reads as TGTGCCAGCGTACCGGGACAGTGGATTTTTGGCTACACCTTC.

The gene calls are TRBV27 and TRBJ1-4, with D possibly being TRBD1 (6 bases). V was cut by 3 bases and J by 4 bases, with 18 bases left in between. Germline-derived CDR1 and CDR2 are MNHEY and SMNVEV (reference sequence). There are 17 residues in the CDR3. The CDR3, as DNA: TGTGCCAGCAGTTTTGGATCCGACAGGACCTTTAATGAAAAACTGTTTTTT. Its translation is CASSFGSDRTFNEKLFF.